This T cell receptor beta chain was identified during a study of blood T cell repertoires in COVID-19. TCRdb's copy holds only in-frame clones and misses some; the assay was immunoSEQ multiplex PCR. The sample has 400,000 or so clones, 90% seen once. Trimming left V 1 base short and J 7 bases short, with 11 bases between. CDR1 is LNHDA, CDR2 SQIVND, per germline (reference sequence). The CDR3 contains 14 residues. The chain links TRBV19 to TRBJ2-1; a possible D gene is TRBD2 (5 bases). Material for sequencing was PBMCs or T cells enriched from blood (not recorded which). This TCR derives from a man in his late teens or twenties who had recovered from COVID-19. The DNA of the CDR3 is TGTGCCAGTAGTATAGTTGGACTCACAAATGAGCAGTTCTTC. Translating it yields CASSIVGLTNEQFF.